A selection of T cell receptor beta chains follows, all from one sample in a study of T cells in Graves' hyperthyroidism and ophthalmopathy. TCRdb fed the multiplex PCR reads into MiXCR, producing one record per CDR3 protein. The sample includes roughly 800,000 distinct CDR3 sequences, 38% of them seen just once. The specimen sequenced was blood. The receptors were sampled from a young man with Graves' hyperthyroidism. Each CDR3 is given with its conserved first and last residue. The order of the fields is V gene, J gene, D gene, clone size, CDR3 length, CDR3 DNA, CDR3 protein. The D gene is left open where the match is weak. The size of a clone is reported for some rows only, either as once, few or many, or as a class for expanded clones.

TRBV25-1	TRBJ1-6	-	-	13	TGTGCGACGGCACAGGGTGGCAATTCACCCCTCCACTTT	CATAQGGNSPLHF
TRBV7-2	TRBJ2-7	-	few	13	TGTGCCAGCAGCCAAGGGCTCGGGTGGGAGCAGTACTTC	CASSQGLGWEQYF
TRBV12-3/TRBV12-4	TRBJ1-1	-	few	15	TGTGCCAGCAGTTACGGGGCGAACATGAACACTGAAGCTTTCTTT	CASSYGANMNTEAFF
TRBV6-5	TRBJ1-3	TRBD1	-	15	TGTGCCAGCAGTTACGGGAGGGGGCTAGGAAACACCATATATTTT	CASSYGRGLGNTIYF
TRBV30	TRBJ2-7	-	-	12	TGTGCCTGGAGCCCCCTAAGCTACGAGCAGTACTTC	CAWSPLSYEQYF
TRBV9	TRBJ2-7	TRBD1	few	15	TGTGCCAGCAGCCCCCGACAGGGGGCCGTCTACGAGCAGTACTTC	CASSPRQGAVYEQYF
TRBV7-9	TRBJ1-1	-	many	14	TGTGCCAGCAGCTTAGTCGGGGGAGACACTGAAGCTTTCTTT	CASSLVGGDTEAFF
TRBV9	TRBJ2-7	-	few	14	TGTGCCAGCAGCCCGACGGGTGGGGGCCGAGAGCAGTACTTC	CASSPTGGGREQYF
TRBV9	TRBJ1-1	-	few	11	TGTGCCAGCAGCGCCCAGTTTGAAGCTTTCTTT	CASSAQFEAFF
TRBV10-3	TRBJ2-2	-	many	13	TGTGCCATCAGTGAGTCGGAGGGGGCTAGCCTGTTTTTT	CAISESEGASLFF
TRBV7-8	TRBJ1-5	-	-	17	TGTGCCATCAGCTTTGGCCCGGCCCATAATAGCAATCAGCCCCAGCATTTT	CAISFGPAHNSNQPQHF
TRBV7-8	TRBJ1-2	TRBD1	many	13	TGTGCCAGCAGCACACGGACAGGGGAGGGCTACACCTTC	CASSTRTGEGYTF
TRBV19	TRBJ2-5	-	-	14	TGTGCCAGTAGTGTCCAGGGGACTCAAGAGACCCAGTACTTC	CASSVQGTQETQYF
TRBV11-2	TRBJ2-7	-	few	14	TGTGCCAGCAGCTCCGGGGGCCCTTCCTACGAGCAGTACTTC	CASSSGGPSYEQYF
TRBV20-1	TRBJ1-1	-	many	16	TGCAGTGCTAGTGAGGTGAACACCTGGGGGGACACTGAAGCTTTCTTT	CSASEVNTWGDTEAFF
TRBV7-3	TRBJ1-1	-	many	13	TGTGCCAGCAGCTTAACGACAGCGAATGAAGCTTTCTTT	CASSLTTANEAFF
TRBV20-1	TRBJ1-3	-	few	16	TGCAGTGCCATGAAAGATCGGGGGAGCTCTGGAAACACCATATATTTT	CSAMKDRGSSGNTIYF
TRBV24-1	TRBJ1-3	TRBD1	-	15	TGTGCCACCAGTGACTCCGGGACAGGCTCGAACACCATATATTTT	CATSDSGTGSNTIYF
TRBV9	TRBJ2-2	TRBD1	many	14	TGTGCCAGCAGCTTCGGACAGGCCACCGGGGAGCTGTTTTTT	CASSFGQATGELFF
TRBV4-2	TRBJ2-5	TRBD1	-	15	TGTGCCAGCAGCCAAGAGCAGGACAGGGAGGAGACCCAGTACTTC	CASSQEQDREETQYF